This T cell receptor (beta chain) was sequenced during a study of blood T cell repertoires in COVID-19. Study overall: Samples taken during acute and convalescent COVID-19 were collected in the United States, Italy and Spain. T cells, B-cell-depleted T cells, or PBMCs supplied cDNA or gDNA.

Authors' methods: Estimates of nucleated cell counts were drawn from the amplification of reference gene primers. Clones were sequenced by immunoSEQ multiplex PCR, and TCRdb holds only the in-frame ones, with some missing. The V and J calls and clone size are taken from that table; D and trimming were inferred from the DNA. The sample records approximately 90,000 clones, around nine tenths being singletons. Unmatched junction bases numbered 14, after V lost 6 bases and J lost 6 bases. The V gene's germline CDR1 is MDHEN and CDR2 SYDVKM. The CDR3 loop spans 16 amino acids. This rearrangement joins TRBV28 to TRBJ2-7, with 10 bases that match TRBD2. Specimen: peripheral blood. This TCR was sampled from a man older than 75 with active or convalescent COVID-19. CDR3 in DNA: TGTGCCAGCAGGTCAGCGGGAGGGGGGGTTTTAGGCGAGCAGTACTTC. Amino acid sequence: CASRSAGGGVLGEQYF.